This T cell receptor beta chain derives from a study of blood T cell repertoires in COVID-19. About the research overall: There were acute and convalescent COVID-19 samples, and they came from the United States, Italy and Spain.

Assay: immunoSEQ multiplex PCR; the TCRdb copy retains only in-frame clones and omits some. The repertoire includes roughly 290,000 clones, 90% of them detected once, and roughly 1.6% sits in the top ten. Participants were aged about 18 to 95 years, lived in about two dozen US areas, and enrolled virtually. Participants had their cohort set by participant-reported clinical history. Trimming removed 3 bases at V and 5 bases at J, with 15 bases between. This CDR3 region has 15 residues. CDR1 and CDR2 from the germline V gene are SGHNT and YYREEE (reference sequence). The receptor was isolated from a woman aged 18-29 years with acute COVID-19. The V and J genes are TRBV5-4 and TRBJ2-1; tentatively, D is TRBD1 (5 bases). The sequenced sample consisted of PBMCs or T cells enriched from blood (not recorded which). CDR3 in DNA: TGTGCCAGCAGCTCAAGAAGACAGTCACACAATGAGCAGTTCTTC. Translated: CASSSRRQSHNEQFF.